This TCR beta chain was profiled in a study of T cell repertoires in cytomegalovirus infection. The germline V gene has CDR1 MNHEY and CDR2 SVGEGT. V dropped 2 bases and J dropped 1 base, with 8 bases sitting between them. CDR3 length equals 15 residues. TCRdb reprocessed the reads via MiXCR and lists one record per CDR3 protein. The sample lists some 940,000 distinct CDR3 sequences, approximately 33% occurring once. Only a few counts were recorded for this clonotype. Its antigen is not identified. This clonotype originated in a human donor in good health (CMV status not recorded). Some clones in this sample may be carry-over from other donors' samples. The material sequenced was cultured CD8+ T cells from PBMCs, taken from culture after CMV antigen stimulation. The rearrangement links TRBV6-2 or TRBV6-3 to TRBJ2-2, with a weak D call TRBD1 (5 bases). This CDR3 reads CASSYPQGNTGELFF. CDR3 sequence (DNA): TGTGCCAGCAGTTACCCCCAGGGGAACACCGGGGAGCTGTTTTTT.